This T cell receptor beta chain was identified in a study of blood T cell repertoires in COVID-19. Study context: Material from acute and convalescent COVID-19 was sourced from the United States, Italy and Spain. The analysed material was cDNA or gDNA that came from T cells, B-cell-depleted T cells, or PBMCs.

The table lists this clone with a count of one. V dropped 7 bases and J dropped 6 bases, with 17 bases sitting between them. CDR1 SGHVS and CDR2 FQNEAQ come from the germline V gene. This CDR3 region has 14 residues. Source study methods: For nucleated cells, counts were estimated from reference gene primer amplification. Here immunoSEQ multiplex PCR was the method, and the copy in TCRdb shows in-frame clones only, minus some. From that table come the V and J calls and clone size; the DNA was used to work out D and trimming. The table records about 160,000 clones, roughly 87% of them present only once.

The chain joins TRBV7-8 to TRBJ2-3; tentative D call: TRBD2 (6 bases). The sequenced sample was peripheral blood. The receptor comes from a woman aged 60-75 years who had recovered from COVID-19. In DNA form, the CDR3 reads TGTGCCAGCACCCAATGGGGGGAAGAGGATACGCAGTATTTT. Translating gives CASTQWGEEDTQYF.